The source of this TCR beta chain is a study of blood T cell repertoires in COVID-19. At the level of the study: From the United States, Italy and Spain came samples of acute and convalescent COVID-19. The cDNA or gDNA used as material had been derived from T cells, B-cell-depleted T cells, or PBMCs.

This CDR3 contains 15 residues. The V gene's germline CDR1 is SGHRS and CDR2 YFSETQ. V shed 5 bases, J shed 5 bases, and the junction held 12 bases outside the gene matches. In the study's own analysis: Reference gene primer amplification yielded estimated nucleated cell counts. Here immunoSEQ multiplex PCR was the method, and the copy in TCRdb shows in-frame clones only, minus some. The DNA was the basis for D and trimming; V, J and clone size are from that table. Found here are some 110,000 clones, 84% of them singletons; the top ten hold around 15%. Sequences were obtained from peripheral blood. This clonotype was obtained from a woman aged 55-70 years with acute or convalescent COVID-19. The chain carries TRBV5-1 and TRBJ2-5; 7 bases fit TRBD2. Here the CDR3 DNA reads TGCGCCAGCAGGGTAGGATCAGGACTAGTGGAGACCCAGTACTTC. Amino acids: CASRVGSGLVETQYF. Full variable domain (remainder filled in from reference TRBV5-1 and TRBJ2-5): KAGVTQTPRYLIKTRGQQVTLSCSPISGHRSVSWYQQTPGQGLQFLFEYFSETQRNKGNFPGRFSGRQFSNSRSEMNVSTLELGDSALYLCASRVGSGLVETQYFGPGTRLLVL.